This T cell receptor (beta chain) was observed in a study of cytomegalovirus exposure and HLA in healthy donors (dated by TCRdb to about 2017). Regarding the research as a whole: In an earlier analysis of fewer than 750 of the donors, under 300 Gb of sequence data and approximately 100 million unique TCR beta sequences from approximately 180 million T cells were reported. Roughly 300 gigabases of sequencing data and around 90 million unique TCR sequences made up an early release that covered around 640 HLA-typed donors. Of the approximately 400 genotyped donors, 81% fell in the genetic ancestry cluster associated with self-reported Caucasian donors. The study was designed to test whether signatures of past pathogen exposure could be identified by cataloging public T cell receptors. The study used immunosequencing to profile the T cell repertoires of around 600 subjects and linked those repertoires to cytomegalovirus serostatus. In addition to the first cohort of about 650 subjects, a separate validation cohort of 120 different subjects was used. To predict cytomegalovirus infection status, the study brought together high-throughput TCR immunosequencing, statistical association of individual TCRs with disease status, and machine learning. In a later analysis, previously published TCR beta repertoires from fewer than 750 donors were re-analyzed and high-resolution HLA genotyping was added so that TCR occurrence patterns could be studied. Rather than drawing on any new phenotypic data, the later analysis identified candidate immune exposures from TCR beta sequences and the way those sequences occurred across donors. To decide whether each TCR beta V gene segment behaved as functional or pseudogenic, an earlier analysis of some 600 of the donors relied on high-throughput TCR beta sequencing. Donor age, sex, ethnicity and CMV serostatus were compiled together with the repertoire data. A later genetic analysis used genome-wide SNP genotypes for about 60% of the 666 donors, treating that subset as a discovery cohort. Every discovery cohort repertoire had been produced on one sequencing platform. Both class I and class II loci were covered by HLA typing, at four-digit resolution. Typing coverage differed by locus: A, B, C, DRB1 and DQB1 were typed in roughly 620-630 donors, DQA1 in roughly 510, DPA1 in roughly 590, and DPB1 in approximately 450. Several DR-DQ haplotypes were treated as single units for association and clustering because of strong linkage in the cohort. Across 300 to 400 genotyped donors of the cohort, an average of approximately 240,000 unique TCR beta nucleotide sequences per donor were sequenced, and around 19% of those sequences were non-productive. Overall study outcomes, separate from this receptor: A further reported finding was that TCR beta sequences accurately predicted the HLA-A and HLA-B alleles for most subjects in the first cohort. Some IMGT-functional V segments, including TRBV6-2 and TRBV6-3, could not be distinguished by the 87-base-pair reads and were therefore excluded. According to a later analysis, most CMV-associated TCR beta chains appeared to be HLA-restricted, and the HLA associations seemed to be driven largely by CMV exposure. While some public TCRs were present in many individuals, most TCR sequences turned up only very rarely across donors. The earlier analysis of some 540 of the donors excluded 15 to 20 rarely observed V segments, including chromosome 9 orphons, because counts were too low. A cluster of highly shared sequence variants was judged likely to represent a technical artifact of the sequencing pipeline. Presence/absence analyses assumed roughly uniform sequencing depth across donors, an assumption that may not hold. Compared with the 666-donor mean, donors in an Asian-associated ancestry cluster had fewer N-insertions in productive TCRs, according to a later genetic analysis. An association between a missense DCLRE1C variant and V-gene and J-gene trimming of TCR beta chains was found in a later genetic analysis and replicated in an independent cohort. The classifier was reported to diagnose cytomegalovirus status with high specificity and sensitivity in both the original cohort and the validation cohort. In a later analysis, HLA-associated TCR beta chains were found to be more clonally expanded and to have lower generation probabilities than equally common non-associated chains. A later analysis associated about 18,000 TCR beta sequences with specific HLA alleles at a false discovery rate of 0.05. Strong co-occurrence of HLA alleles, especially DR and DQ, made assigning TCR associations to individual alleles difficult. In a later analysis, TCR association rates were found to vary across HLA loci, with the most associated TCRs seen for DRB1 alleles and the fewest for HLA-C alleles. The cohort was sequenced for TCR beta chains only, and without alpha or paired-chain data the features that could be detected were limited. In vitro tests confirmed that three of the cytomegalovirus-associated TCR beta chains recognize cytomegalovirus antigens. Several of the top co-occurrence clusters appeared to be linked to parvovirus B19, influenza, CMV and Epstein-Barr virus, according to a later analysis. For the cohort, immune exposure information was limited to CMV serostatus. Because HLA typing was missing for some donors at each locus, association tests included only the typed subset. The study listed 150 to 200 TCR beta chains as associated with cytomegalovirus. Linkage disequilibrium might explain the correlated functional status among segregating V segments, but an unknown experimental factor could not be excluded. In an earlier analysis of 587 of the donors, most TCR beta V segments appeared in productive rearrangements about 87% or about 30% of the time, broadly matching IMGT annotations. It was suggested by the authors that the approach could potentially be generalized to other disease states and immunological phenotypes.

With respect to this clone: No cognate antigen has been identified for it. Base qualities are not recorded, but no much larger clone differs from it by a single base.

Receptor amplification or capture employed the immunoSEQ multiplex PCR assay. For the multiplex PCR, a mixture combining 60 forward primers for TCR Vbeta segments and 13 reverse primers for TCR Jbeta segments was used. The CDR3 region of rearranged TCR beta genes was amplified from genomic DNA with a multiplex PCR assay. The amplified TCR beta libraries were sequenced on the Illumina HiSeq System as 87-base-pair reads. The authors processed their data as follows. A later analysis tallied about 77 million unique TCR beta chains across the 600 to 700 repertoires, and approximately 11 million of those chains were shared by two or more donors. Raw reads were error-corrected and collapsed into unique sequences by a nearest-neighbor algorithm in which closely related sequences were merged to remove PCR and sequencing errors. To assign V, D and J gene segments, CDR3 sequences were aligned to IMGT reference sequences. Each retained sequence needed at least a six-nucleotide match to both a V gene segment and a J gene segment. A rearrangement counted as productive if the CDR3 had no stop codons and remained in frame with V and J, and every other rearrangement counted as non-productive. Following IMGT convention, CDR3 was defined as the stretch from the second conserved V-encoded cysteine to the conserved J-encoded phenylalanine. The earlier analysis of 500 to 600 of the donors excluded sequences that lacked an unambiguous match to a single V gene segment. An earlier analysis of a few hundred of the donors classified V segments as functional when productive rearrangements were above 56.7% and as segregating when the standard deviation between donors was above 5%. A statistical classification framework was developed to diagnose cytomegalovirus status using the catalog of TCR beta chain sequences. In a later analysis, TCR nucleotide sequences were compared against IMGT/GENE-DB human TR gene sequences so that V and J genes could be assigned. The TCRdist pipeline was used in a later analysis to assign CDR3 sequences and most-parsimonious VDJ recombination scenarios. A later analysis defined each TCR beta chain by its CDR3 amino acid sequence plus V-gene family, and excluded reads lacking a unique V-gene family. As a way to deal with suspected cross-contamination and a sequencing artifact, a later analysis dropped roughly 600 nucleotide sequences that were highly shared and had low generation probability. A later analysis calculated a clonal expansion index for each public chain from normalized within-repertoire ranks of inferred template counts. In a later analysis, generation probabilities were computed using a VDJ recombination model fitted to out-of-frame rearrangements, and the results were checked against IGoR. In a later analysis, hypergeometric tests were used to score TCR-TCR, TCR-HLA and TCR-CMV co-occurrence, with a repertoire-size bias correction applied to TCR pairs. A later analysis estimated false discovery rates by permuting HLA or CMV assignments 20 times. In a later analysis, co-occurring TCRs were grouped using DBSCAN, and TCRdist sequence similarity was added for clustering within HLA-allele-positive subsets. Repertoires with fewer than 30,000 or more than 120,000 public chains were left out of co-occurrence clustering, as were several repertoires with anomalous nucleotide sharing. In its TCRdb copy, this immuneACCESS table keeps in-frame sequences only and misses some clones. Where compared with another copy, unresolved V genes explain less than half of these, and the others have no known cause. Clone size and the V and J calls come from that table; the DNA yielded D and trimming. Present in this sample are 80,000 to 95,000 clones, 60% to 80% of which were seen just once. Approximately 5.7% of the sample is held by the ten biggest clonotypes.

CDR1 MDHEN and CDR2 SYDVKM were looked up in the germline V gene. There are 13 amino acids in the CDR3, from cysteine to phenylalanine inclusive. Just the 39-base CDR3 DNA is kept, in frame starting at base 1. V loses 7 bases, J loses 7 bases, and the germline ends lie 17 bases apart. The cohort was made up of 666 healthy bone marrow donors. Cohort members were all nominally healthy when sampled, although unrecorded immune exposures were likely present. The donor tested CMV seronegative, placing the donor among the 350 to 400 seronegative members of the cohort. Each donor provided a peripheral blood sample, and peripheral blood mononuclear cells were used for TCR beta sequencing. Genomic DNA extraction from the blood cell samples was performed with the Qiagen DNeasy Blood Extraction Kit.

Sample: PBMCs. The TCR sequence derives from a female donor in good health and CMV-seronegative. Here the chain combines TRBV28 and TRBJ2-7; the D gene is possibly TRBD1, with 6 bases matching. This receptor carries the CDR3 CASTGQGMGEQYF. The DNA sequence is given as TGTGCCAGCACGGGGCAGGGGATGGGTGAGCAGTACTTC. Here the CDR3 is joined to the reference TRBV28 and TRBJ2-7 genes, and the full variable domain is: DVKVTQSSRYLVKRTGEKVFLECVQDMDHENMFWYRQDPGLGLRLIYFSYDVKMKEKGDIPEGYSVSREKKERFSLILESASTNQTSMYLCASTGQGMGEQYFGPGTRLTVT.